Reported below is one TCR beta chain. The target of this receptor is not known. No much larger clonotype is one base removed from it; base qualities were not supplied. The data stem from a study of T cells in Graves' hyperthyroidism and ophthalmopathy (dated by TCRdb to about 2019). Background on the whole study: Peripheral blood was collected at initial diagnosis, before any treatment. A discovery cohort of about a hundred patients, about 40 with Graves' ophthalmopathy and approximately 57 with stable Graves' hyperthyroidism, was used to find distinguishing TCR V-J signatures. An independent validation cohort of under 20 hyperthyroidism patients and roughly 16 patients who later progressed to ophthalmopathy tested prospective prediction of ophthalmopathy. The approximately 100 discovery patients were divided at random into training and test sets in a 7:3 ratio. In several Graves' hyperthyroidism patients, the study also compared T-cell repertoires from thyroid tissue with T-cell repertoires from blood. Following sampling, methimazole starting at 30 mg daily was given to hyperthyroidism patients, and high-dose intravenous methylprednisolone was given to ophthalmopathy patients. TCR Vbeta CDR3 sequencing of fewer than 150 peripheral blood samples (43 ophthalmopathy, over 70 hyperthyroidism and 17 progressor patients) is reported in the paper. Broader findings and caveats from the paper: No statistical method was used to set the sample size in advance, and investigators knew the group allocation. In cross-validation, a model built on a 13 V-J signature told ophthalmopathy apart from stable hyperthyroidism with 85% to 90% sensitivity and about 81% specificity, and in testing the same model reached 80%/75%. In validation, the model predicted progression to ophthalmopathy a median of around 6.5 months before onset, with over 55% sensitivity and almost 75% specificity. Most expanded thyroid clonotypes (frequency above 0.001) were also found in blood, which suggests that blood repertoires may mirror thyroid immune responses.

Ophthalmopathy patients had moderately to severely active disease, Clinical Activity Score of at least 3, NOSPECS grade of at least 4, and duration under 3 months. Any patient with an uncontrolled infection, another autoimmune disease, pregnancy or lactation was excluded. Diagnoses relied on clinical symptoms, serum thyroxine and TRAb, thyroid ultrasound and orbital computed tomography. PBMCs were isolated from more than 9 ml of fresh peripheral blood by Ficoll-Paque density gradient centrifugation. Trizol reagent was used to extract total RNA, and RNA quality was then checked on an Agilent 2100 Bioanalyzer. Amplification of TCR beta CDR3 regions was carried out from RNA transcripts. For the first round of RT-PCR on the TCR CDR3, the HTBI primer set was used together with the Qiagen OneStep RT-PCR kit. A second multiplex PCR round built the libraries, followed by size selection and purification. Paired-end sequencing of the libraries was performed with 100 bp reads on an Illumina HiSeq2000. As for the authors' bioinformatics: Raw data were processed with SOAPnuke, discarding reads with adapters, uncalled bases, mean Phred below 15, or no exact constant-primer or identifier match. High-quality paired reads were merged with COPE v1.2.5, and unique nucleotide sequences were defined as clonotypes. MiTCR v1.1 was used to align clonotypes to the IMGT TRBV, TRBD and TRBJ reference segments. Only V-J combinations with frequency above 0.0001, covering 99.2% of repertoires, were analysed. A TCS score was defined as the ratio between F50 (clonal expansion) and ExV (chaos), using BLOSUM62-based TCRdist between CDR3 peptides within each V-J. Welch's t-statistics and random forest reduced around 510 V-J features to about 12, which were used in a naive Bayes classifier (R e1071). The public reads were run again by TCRdb, first through fastp at Q25 and then through MiXCR, and only productive beta chains were kept. Every distinct CDR3 protein forms one entry, paired with its most common genes and DNA. TCRdb's processing, not the authors', yielded these V and J calls. Recorded for this sample are under 300,000 distinct CDR3 sequences; approximately 23% of them occurred a single time. Roughly 60% of the sample is held by the ten biggest clonotypes.

From cysteine to phenylalanine, the CDR3 is 16 amino acids long. Here the CDR3 DNA is all that survives: 48 bases in frame from base 1. For CDR1 and CDR2, the germline V gene (reference sequence) lists DFQATT and SNEGSKA. Trimming removed 5 bases from V and 8 bases from J, leaving 25 bases between the germline ends. Sequenced sample: blood. This sequence uses TRBV20-1 and TRBJ2-1; the D gene is possibly TRBD2, with 6 bases matching. The clonotype comes from a man aged 25-45 years with Graves' ophthalmopathy. The CDR3 has the sequence CSAGGLPASDRDEQFF. The base sequence is TGCAGTGCTGGGGGGTTGCCGGCTAGCGATAGGGATGAGCAGTTCTTC.